Listed here are 19 T cell receptor beta chains from one sample, sequenced in a study of OX40 agonist ivuxolimab in advanced cancers. Repertoires were generated with immunoSEQ multiplex PCR, while TCRdb's copy carries only in-frame clones and drops some. The top ten hold 0.25% to 0.35% of the sample, which has roughly 89,000 clones, roughly 93% seen once. The sample was CD4+ or CD8+ T cells sorted from blood, taken in a trial of the OX40 agonist ivuxolimab. Source of these receptors: an adult with an advanced solid tumor such as melanoma, head and neck, liver or kidney cancer.

The J gene is TRBJ2-7, the V gene TRBV5-8, with 13 nucleotides matching TRBD2. This CDR3 has 16 amino acids. The germline gives CDR1 SGHTS, CDR2 YDEGEE. V was clipped by 1 base and J by 0 bases; unmatched bases: 1. This chain's CDR3 is CASSLRTSGSSYEQYF. CDR3 sequence (DNA): TGTGCCAGCAGCTTGCGGACTAGCGGGAGCTCCTACGAGCAGTACTTC. The full variable domain, rest sourced from reference TRBV5-8 and TRBJ2-7, is EAGVTQSPTHLIKTRGQQATLRCSPISGHTSVYWYQQALGLGLQFLLWYDEGEERNRGNFPPRFSGRQFPNYSSELNVNALELEDSALYLCASSLRTSGSSYEQYFGPGTRLTVT.

The chain recombines TRBV28 with TRBJ1-3; 7 bases are a match to TRBD1. CDR1 MDHEN and CDR2 SYDVKM come from the germline V gene. CDR3 length equals 15 residues. V dropped 5 bases and J dropped 0; count of bases not matched to a gene: 4. This CDR3 is CASSPGQTSGNTIYF. The DNA of the CDR3 is TGTGCCAGCAGTCCGGGACAGACCTCTGGAAACACCATATATTTT.

The genes are TRBV5-1 and TRBJ1-5; the D is unclear. CDR1 SGHRS and CDR2 YFSETQ come from the germline V gene. Trimming took off 3 bases at V and 6 bases at J, with 16 bases between the two ends. CDR3 length equals 15 residues. Written as DNA, the CDR3 is TGCGCCAGCAGCTCGACGGGTGGGCTCAGTCAGCCCCAGCATTTT. Its translation: CASSSTGGLSQPQHF.

This clone was seen only once. The chain uses TRBV7-6 and TRBJ2-3; 8 bases align to TRBD2. The ends lost 4 bases at V and 0 bases at J; junction bases unmatched: 6. Germline V gives CDR1 SGHVS, CDR2 FNYEAQ. The CDR3 is 16 residues long. Written as DNA, the CDR3 is TGTGCCAGCAGCTCGCGGCGGGAGGCTAGCACAGATACGCAGTATTTT. It encodes CASSSRREASTDTQYF.

The rearrangement joins TRBV7-2 to TRBJ2-2; tentatively, D is TRBD2 (5 bases). The CDR3 contains 13 residues. V lost 5 bases and J 6 bases, leaving 10 bases between the germline ends. In germline, CDR1 is SGHTA, CDR2 FQGNSA. Written as DNA, the CDR3 is TGTGCCAGCAGCCGCCGGGAAGCCGGGGAGCTGTTTTTT. This codes for CASSRREAGELFF.

The rearrangement links TRBV5-1 to TRBJ2-7, with a tentative D call TRBD1 (5 bases). The germline CDR1 and CDR2 sequences are SGHRS and YFSETQ. This CDR3 spans 15 amino acids. With 4 bases removed from V and 0 bases from J, the gap between germline ends came to 14 bases. The CDR3 protein is CASSPGQGYSYEQYF. CDR3 DNA sequence: TGCGCCAGCAGCCCCGGGCAGGGCTACTCCTACGAGCAGTACTTC.

This chain connects TRBV7-3 to TRBJ2-5; D possibly corresponds to TRBD2 (6 bases). The CDR3 extends over 13 amino acids. In germline, CDR1 is SGHTA, CDR2 FQGTGA. V lost 4 bases and J lost 2, with 8 bases in between. This CDR3 reads CASSSLAQETQYF. Here the CDR3 DNA reads TGTGCCAGCAGCTCCCTAGCGCAAGAGACCCAGTACTTC.

The rearrangement joins TRBV28 to TRBJ1-4; D unresolved. Trimming removed 8 bases at V and 12 bases at J, with 10 bases between. This CDR3 has 10 residues. Germline V gene sequence: CDR1 MDHEN, CDR2 SYDVKM. DNA for the CDR3: TGTGCCAGCGGGAGAGCGGAACTGTTTTTT. It encodes CASGRAELFF.

This chain links TRBV27 with TRBJ2-7; 7 bases line up with TRBD1. There are 13 residues in the CDR3. The J segment lost 9 bases and the V segment lost 2 bases, leaving 7 bases of the junction unmatched. Germline values: CDR1 MNHEY, CDR2 SMNVEV (reference sequence). CDR3 nucleotides: TGTGCCAGCAGTTTAAACCGACAGGGCACGCAGTACTTC. This sequence encodes CASSLNRQGTQYF.

This sequence joins TRBV10-3 and TRBJ2-1; TRBD2 might be the D (6 bases). This CDR3 has 17 residues. Trimming removed 6 bases at V and 0 bases at J, with 18 bases between. The V gene's germline CDR1 is ENHRY and CDR2 SYGVKD. The CDR3 spells CAISSSGSGSSYNEQFF. The CDR3 DNA reads as TGTGCCATCAGCTCATCAGGTAGCGGCAGCTCCTACAATGAGCAGTTCTTC.

J is TRBJ2-7 and V is TRBV25-1; 8 bases match TRBD2. Unmatched junction bases numbered 8, after V lost 4 bases and J lost 6 bases. This CDR3 has 14 residues. In germline, CDR1 is MGHDK, CDR2 SYGVNS. CDR3 nucleotides: TGTGCCAGCAGTGGGATCGGGGGGGCCAGCGAGCAGTACTTC. Translating it yields CASSGIGGASEQYF.

V is TRBV28 and J is TRBJ2-7, with 9 bases that match TRBD2. The junction had 11 bases not matched to a gene; V was cut back by 6 bases and J by 5 bases. This CDR3 is built from 15 residues. The germline gives CDR1 MDHEN, CDR2 SYDVKM. CDR3 amino acids: CASSLRGGRVHEQYF. In DNA, the CDR3 is TGTGCCAGCAGCTTGCGGGGGGGGCGAGTCCACGAGCAGTACTTC.

This clone has just one count. V is TRBV6-5 and J is TRBJ2-1, with 7 bases matching TRBD2. After removal of 4 bases from V and 8 bases from J, the junction contained 11 bases not matched to a gene. There are 15 residues in the CDR3. Per the germline V gene, CDR1 is MNHEY and CDR2 is SVGAGI. Here the CDR3 reads CASSSAQAGRDEQFF. In DNA form, the CDR3 reads TGTGCCAGCAGTTCCGCCCAAGCGGGACGGGATGAGCAGTTCTTC.

The chain combines TRBV11-3 with TRBJ2-2, with 7 bases fitting TRBD2. The length of the CDR3 is 15 residues. The V gene's germline CDR1 is SGHNT and CDR2 YENEEA. The ends lost 5 bases at V and 5 bases at J; junction bases unmatched: 8. For the CDR3, the DNA is TGTGCCAGCAGCGGAGGAGGACTAGTTACCGGGGAGCTGTTTTTT. Protein sequence: CASSGGGLVTGELFF.

This clone was seen once. The chain uses TRBV7-5 and TRBJ1-5; the D call TRBD1 from the table was never checked on the DNA. TRBV7-5 is marked as a pseudogene. CDR3 size: 18 residues. This CDR3 reads CARSQHRGRQFRNQPQHF. CDR3 nucleotide sequence: TGTGCCAGAAGCCAACACAGGGGGCGACAGTTTCGAAATCAGCCCCAGCATTTT.

This chain links TRBV27 with TRBJ1-5; D not certain. Germline lookup yields CDR1 MNHEY and CDR2 SMNVEV (reference sequence). Trimming stripped 7 bases from V and 5 bases from J, with 6 bases between. This CDR3 region has 11 residues. Written as DNA, the CDR3 is TGTGCCAGCACAGACTATCAGCCCCAGCATTTT. It codes for CASTDYQPQHF.

V and J are TRBV19 and TRBJ2-1; D is uncertain. The CDR3 spans 14 residues. Deletions cut 1 base from V and 0 bases from J, with 4 bases between. Germline V gene data show CDR1 as LNHDA and CDR2 as SQIVND (reference sequence). CDR3 DNA sequence: TGTGCCAGTAGTATAGGTAGCTCCTACAATGAGCAGTTCTTC. It translates to CASSIGSSYNEQFF. The full variable domain, in which reference TRBV19 and TRBJ2-1 provide the parts outside the CDR3, is DGGITQSPKYLFRKEGQNVTLSCEQNLNHDAMYWYRQDPGQGLRLIYYSQIVNDFQKGDIAEGYSVSREKKESFPLTVTSAQKNPTAFYLCASSIGSSYNEQFFGPGTRLTVL.

Here the CDR3 reads CASSQAGGLNTGELFF. The CDR3 nucleotides are TGCGCCAGCAGCCAAGCGGGAGGCCTGAACACCGGGGAGCTGTTTTTT. The chain recombines TRBV5-1 with TRBJ2-2, with TRBD2 identical over 9 bases. Per germline, CDR1 SGHRS and CDR2 YFSETQ. V dropped 4 bases and J dropped 1; count of bases not matched to a gene: 5. The length of the CDR3 is 16 residues.

J is TRBJ2-1 and V is TRBV15; D is perhaps TRBD2 (5 bases). Germline lookup yields CDR1 LNHNV and CDR2 YYDKDF (reference sequence). Trimming pared 0 bases from V and 10 bases from J, leaving 13 bases between. The CDR3 length is 14 residues. This CDR3 reads CATSRDLAEEEQFF. The DNA of the CDR3 is TGTGCCACCAGCAGAGATCTCGCGGAGGAGGAGCAGTTCTTC.